The present TCR beta chain was sequenced within a study of control samples from healthy donors and cancer patients. CDR1 and CDR2 (germline): MGHRA, YSYEKL. This CDR3 has 15 amino acids. V lost 6 bases to trimming and J lost 3 bases, with 14 bases between them. This clone was counted a single time. The method was immunoSEQ multiplex PCR; TCRdb's version includes in-frame clones alone and lacks a portion of them. The table lists almost 95,000 clones, about nine tenths of them singletons. The rearrangement uses TRBV4-1 and TRBJ1-4; D perhaps matches TRBD1 (5 bases). The receptor comes from a woman younger than 35 in good health. Sequencing was done on a sample of blood. The DNA for the CDR3 is TGCGCCAGCAGTCTTACAGGTCCGGCTAATGAAAAACTGTTTTTT. Amino acid sequence: CASSLTGPANEKLFF.